This T cell receptor (beta chain) is drawn from a study of beta chain features in type 1 diabetes. Study-wide background: Patients did not differ from healthy donors in age, gender or cell yield. Across the samples, 100 million to 130 million sorted cells were examined in total. Study findings and constraints: Short templates might get an advantage during PCR, and this would be equal in patients and controls.

CDR1 KGHSY and CDR2 FQNENV come from the germline V gene. The CDR3 covers 14 residues. V shed 1 base and J shed 6 bases, with 10 bases lying between them. Every bit of the isolated RNA underwent reverse transcription, so sequencing read expressed TCRB transcripts. Sequencing used immunoSEQ multiplex PCR; TCRdb keeps in-frame clones, though not all of them. The table records approximately 120,000 clones, under 40% of them present only once. Notes on this clone: Its specificity is unknown.

This sequence originates from a woman aged 18 to 35 in good health. Sequencing was performed on stem cell memory CD4+ T cells from blood. The J gene is TRBJ2-1, the V gene TRBV16; a possible D gene is TRBD2 (5 bases). CDR3 sequence: CASSQFGAGNEQFF. CDR3 DNA sequence: TGTGCCAGCAGCCAATTTGGTGCGGGCAATGAGCAGTTCTTC.